The 7 T cell receptor beta chains presented below share a single source sample, sequenced in a study of T cell repertoires in ileal Crohn's disease. Sequencing was performed with immunoSEQ multiplex PCR; in TCRdb, only in-frame clones are kept and a portion is missing. There are about 8,400 clones in the sample; 65% to 85% occur only once, and 13% lies in the top ten. The sequencing input was ileal tissue. Receptor source: an adult with Crohn's disease.

This clone turned up a few times. The chain links TRBV28 to TRBJ2-7, with a weak D call TRBD2 (5 bases). The germline V gene encodes CDR1 MDHEN and CDR2 SYDVKM. The CDR3 length is 15 residues. With 0 bases removed from V and 1 base from J, the gap between germline ends came to 10 bases. CDR3 region: CASSLWRAGSYEQYF. CDR3 DNA: TGTGCCAGCAGTTTATGGCGGGCCGGATCCTACGAGCAGTACTTC.

The V call is TRBV7-2, the J call TRBJ1-5; 11 bases are a match to TRBD1. The V and J ends lost 2 bases and 7 bases, in that order; junction bases with no gene match: 7. The length of the CDR3 is 16 residues. In germline, CDR1 is SGHTA, CDR2 FQGNSA. Written as DNA, the CDR3 is TGTGCCAGCAGCTTAAATGTGGGACAGGGGGACCAGCCCCAGCATTTT. Residues: CASSLNVGQGDQPQHF.

The rearrangement uses TRBV18 and TRBJ2-2; D gene uncertain. This CDR3 is built from 15 residues. Trimming shortened V by 8 bases and J by 3 bases, and 16 bases separated the two germline ends. Germline CDR1 is KGHSH and CDR2 is LQKENI. CDR3 DNA: TGTGCCAGCCAACCGAGTTTTGCGGACACCGGGGAGCTGTTTTTT. Translated, it gives CASQPSFADTGELFF. Variable domain in full (rest from reference TRBV18 and TRBJ2-2): NAGVMQNPRHLVRRRGQEARLRCSPMKGHSHVYWYRQLPEEGLKFMVYLQKENIIDESGMPKERFSAEFPKEGPSILRIQQVVRGDSAAYFCASQPSFADTGELFFGEGSRLTVL.

The V gene is TRBV5-4, the J gene TRBJ2-3; 9 bases line up with TRBD2. Trimming at V came to 4 bases and at J to 5 bases, leaving 11 bases not matched to a gene. The CDR3 is 16 residues long. CDR1 is SGHNT and CDR2 is YYREEE in the germline V gene (reference sequence). The CDR3 sequence is CASSAAPSGNGDTQYF. CDR3 DNA sequence: TGTGCCAGCAGCGCTGCACCTAGCGGGAATGGAGATACGCAGTATTTT.

The chain couples TRBV5-1 to TRBJ2-7, with a weak D call TRBD2 (7 bases). Germline values: CDR1 SGHRS, CDR2 YFSETQ. This CDR3 spans 15 amino acids. Trimming shortened V by 7 bases and J by 1 base, and 18 bases separated the two germline ends. The DNA for the CDR3 is TGCGCCAGCGCCCGAGGGGGGGGCCGGTCCTACGAGCAGTACTTC. Encoded protein: CASARGGGRSYEQYF.

The rearrangement links TRBV10-3 to TRBJ2-1; TRBD2 matches 7 bases. The CDR3 has 13 amino acids. The V gene end was trimmed by 7 bases and the J gene end by 10 bases; junction bases not matched to a gene: 10. Germline-derived CDR1 and CDR2 are ENHRY and SYGVKD. Here the CDR3 reads CAITDSGPTEQFF. CDR3 DNA: TGTGCCATCACGGATAGCGGGCCAACCGAGCAGTTCTTC.

The chain joins TRBV9 to TRBJ2-1; no reliable D call. The CDR3 spans 12 residues. Germline V CDR1 and CDR2: SGDLS, YYNGEE. V lost 2 bases, J lost 7 bases, and 7 bases lay in between. CDR3 in amino acids: CASSVGANEQFF. The CDR3, as DNA: TGTGCCAGCAGCGTGGGCGCGAATGAGCAGTTCTTC.